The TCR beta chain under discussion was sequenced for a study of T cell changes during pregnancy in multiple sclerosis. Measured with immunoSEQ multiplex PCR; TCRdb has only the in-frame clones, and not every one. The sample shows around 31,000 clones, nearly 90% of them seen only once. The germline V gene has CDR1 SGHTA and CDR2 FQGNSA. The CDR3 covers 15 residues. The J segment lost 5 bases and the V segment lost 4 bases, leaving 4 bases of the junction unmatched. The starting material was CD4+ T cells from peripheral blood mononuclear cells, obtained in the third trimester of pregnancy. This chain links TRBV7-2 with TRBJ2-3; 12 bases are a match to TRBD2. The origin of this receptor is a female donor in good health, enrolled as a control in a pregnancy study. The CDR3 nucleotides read TGTGCCAGCAGCTGGACTAGCGGGGTCGGAGATACGCAGTATTTT. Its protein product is CASSWTSGVGDTQYF. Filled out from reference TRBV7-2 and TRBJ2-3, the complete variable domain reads GAGVSQSPSNKVTEKGKDVELRCDPISGHTALYWYRQSLGQGLEFLIYFQGNSAPDKSGLPSDRFSAERTGGSVSTLTIQRTQQEDSAVYLCASSWTSGVGDTQYFGPGTRLTVL.